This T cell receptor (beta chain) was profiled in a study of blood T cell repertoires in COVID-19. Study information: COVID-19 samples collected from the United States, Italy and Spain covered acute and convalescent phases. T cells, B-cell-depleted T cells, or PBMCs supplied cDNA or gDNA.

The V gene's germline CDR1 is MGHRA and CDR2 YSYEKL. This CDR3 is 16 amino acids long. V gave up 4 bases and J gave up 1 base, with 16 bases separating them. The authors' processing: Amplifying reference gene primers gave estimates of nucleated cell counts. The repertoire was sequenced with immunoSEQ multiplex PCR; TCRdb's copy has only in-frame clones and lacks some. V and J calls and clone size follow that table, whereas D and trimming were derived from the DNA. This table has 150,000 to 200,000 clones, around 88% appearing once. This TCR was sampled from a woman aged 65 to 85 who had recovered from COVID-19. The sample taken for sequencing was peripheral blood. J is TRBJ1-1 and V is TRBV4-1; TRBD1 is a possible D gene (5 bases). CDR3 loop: CASSPHGGSANTEAFF. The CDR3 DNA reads TGCGCCAGCAGCCCCCACGGGGGGTCGGCGAACACTGAAGCTTTCTTT.